Shown below are 19 T cell receptor beta chains from a single sample sequenced in a study of response to subunit inactivated influenza vaccine. TCRdb independently ran MiXCR on the RT-PCR reads; one entry per CDR3 protein. The sample holds fewer than 350,000 distinct CDR3 sequences, around a fifth seen once. The material was PBMCs from blood, obtained 21 months after vaccination. These receptors were obtained from a man in his fifties or sixties who received an inactivated influenza vaccine.

The sample holds a few counts of this clonotype. This chain uses TRBV12-3 or TRBV12-4 with TRBJ2-5, with 7 bases that match TRBD1. J gave up 2 bases and V 4 bases, and 10 bases lay outside the gene matches. The CDR3 consists of 16 residues. The DNA for the CDR3 is TGTGCCAGCAGTTCAACCGGGACAGTCCTACAAGAGACCCAGTACTTC. It translates to CASSSTGTVLQETQYF.

A few counts support this clonotype. The chain uses TRBV28 and TRBJ2-7; D ambiguous. Trimming cost V 7 bases and J 2 bases, with 15 bases left between them. Germline V gene data show CDR1 as MDHEN and CDR2 as SYDVKM. The CDR3 runs 14 residues. The CDR3 DNA follows: TGTGCCAGCACCGGTCCAGGTTCCGCCTACGAGCAGTACTTC. It translates to CASTGPGSAYEQYF. Full variable domain (remainder filled in from reference TRBV28 and TRBJ2-7): DVKVTQSSRYLVKRTGEKVFLECVQDMDHENMFWYRQDPGLGLRLIYFSYDVKMKEKGDIPEGYSVSREKKERFSLILESASTNQTSMYLCASTGPGSAYEQYFGPGTRLTVT.

The chain couples TRBV4-3 to TRBJ1-5; D unresolved. With 0 bases removed from V and 1 base from J, the gap between germline ends came to 10 bases. The germline gives CDR1 LGHNA, CDR2 YSLEER. The CDR3 is 16 residues long. Here the CDR3 reads CASSQDLSGSNQPQHF. CDR3 nucleotides: TGCGCCAGCAGCCAAGATCTATCGGGGAGCAATCAGCCCCAGCATTTT.

This clonotype was seen at least ten times. The rearrangement links TRBV11-2 to TRBJ2-7; perhaps TRBD1 as D (8 bases). CDR3 size: 14 residues. Looked up from germline, CDR1 is SGHAT and CDR2 is FQNNGV. Trimming stripped 3 bases from V and 6 bases from J, with 15 bases between. CDR3 protein: CASSFGQGGGEQYF. For the CDR3, the DNA is TGTGCCAGCAGCTTTGGACAGGGAGGGGGCGAGCAGTACTTC.

This clonotype showed up just a few times. V usage is TRBV20-1 and J usage is TRBJ2-3, with D unresolved. V lost 4 bases and J 8 bases, leaving 10 bases between the germline ends. The CDR3 runs 11 residues. From germline, CDR1 is DFQATT and CDR2 SNEGSKA (reference sequence). CDR3 coding DNA: TGCAGTGCTACTGAACCTGGTACGCAGTATTTT. Translation: CSATEPGTQYF.

The sample holds a few counts of this clonotype. This chain connects TRBV28 to TRBJ1-1, with 10 bases matching TRBD1. From germline, CDR1 is MDHEN and CDR2 SYDVKM. V was clipped by 5 bases and J by 4 bases; unmatched bases: 7. The CDR3 is 15 amino acids. For the CDR3, the DNA is TGTGCCAGCAGTATTAGGACAGGGGGTATCACTGAAGCTTTCTTT. Protein sequence: CASSIRTGGITEAFF.

The chain employs TRBV6-1 and TRBJ2-6; TRBD1 matches 9 bases. The CDR3 has 18 amino acids. Germline V gene data show CDR1 as MNHNS and CDR2 as SASEGT. Losses at the gene ends were 5 bases for V and 1 base for J; bases not matched to a gene: 9. CDR3 nucleotides: TGTGCCAGCAGTCCTGGGACAGGGTTGTTATCTGGGGCCAACGTCCTGACTTTC. Translating it yields CASSPGTGLLSGANVLTF.

The chain joins TRBV28 to TRBJ2-2; TRBD1 agrees at 8 bases. Germline V CDR1 and CDR2: MDHEN, SYDVKM. The CDR3 length is 15 residues. V lost 7 bases, J lost 3 bases, and 7 bases stayed unmatched. DNA of the CDR3: TGTGCCAGCACCCTGGACAGGGATTACACCGGGGAGCTGTTTTTT. It translates to CASTLDRDYTGELFF.

The J gene is TRBJ2-4, the V gene TRBV7-9; 7 nucleotides align to TRBD1. V shed 3 bases, J shed 9 bases, and the junction held 5 bases outside the gene matches. The germline gives CDR1 SEHNR, CDR2 FQNEAQ (reference sequence). The CDR3 contains 13 residues. CDR3 coding DNA: TGTGCCAGCAGCTTTGAGGCAGGGGGCATTCAGTACTTC. This encodes CASSFEAGGIQYF.

In this sample, this clonotype turned up many times. V and J are TRBV11-1 and TRBJ1-2, with D hard to call. Trimming cost V 1 base and J 2 bases, with 23 bases left between them. The germline V gene has CDR1 SGHAT and CDR2 FQDESV (reference sequence). The CDR3 loop spans 19 amino acids. The CDR3 is CASSLGGYGRRPGNYGYTF. DNA for the CDR3: TGTGCCAGCAGCTTAGGAGGGTATGGACGCCGTCCGGGGAACTATGGCTACACCTTC.

This rearrangement joins TRBV20-1 to TRBJ1-1; D perhaps matches TRBD1 (5 bases). The CDR3 extends over 17 amino acids. From germline, CDR1 is DFQATT and CDR2 SNEGSKA (reference sequence). The V end was cut by 0 bases, the J end by 2 bases, with 19 bases between. CDR3 residues: CSARDQYGRGPNTEAFF. In DNA form, the CDR3 reads TGCAGTGCTAGAGATCAGTATGGGAGGGGCCCAAACACTGAAGCTTTCTTT.

The V and J genes are TRBV28 and TRBJ1-2, with D possibly being TRBD1 (5 bases). Per germline, CDR1 MDHEN and CDR2 SYDVKM. V lost 3 bases to trimming and J lost 3 bases, with 17 bases between them. This CDR3 region has 16 residues. The CDR3 nucleotides read TGTGCCAGCAGTTTGGGCAGGGCGGTGGGAGACTATGGCTACACCTTC. Amino acids: CASSLGRAVGDYGYTF.

Here the CDR3 reads CASSYIAGTTSYEQYF. The CDR3, as DNA: TGTGCCAGCAGTTACATCGCAGGTACGACCTCCTACGAGCAGTACTTC. This chain links TRBV6-2 or TRBV6-3 with TRBJ2-7, with D uncertain. Trimming cost V 2 bases and J 0 bases, with 14 bases left between them. The germline V gene has CDR1 MNHEY and CDR2 SVGEGT. CDR3 length: 16 amino acids.

The chain uses TRBV12-3 or TRBV12-4 and TRBJ2-1; no firm D call. With 3 bases removed from V and 5 bases from J, the gap between germline ends came to 8 bases. The CDR3 runs to 13 residues. CDR3 DNA sequence: TGTGCCAGCAGTTTGGTGCGGAACAATGAGCAGTTCTTC. Protein product: CASSLVRNNEQFF.

The chain recombines TRBV7-9 with TRBJ2-1, with unresolved D. The CDR3 is 15 amino acids. V lost 3 bases, J lost 3 bases, and 12 bases lay in between. Germline V lookup: CDR1 SEHNR, CDR2 FQNEAQ (reference sequence). The CDR3 nucleotides are TGTGCCAGCAGCTTTGTCGAGTTTGGCTACAATGAGCAGTTCTTC. Translation: CASSFVEFGYNEQFF.

This chain uses TRBV4-1 with TRBJ2-7; D unclear. The CDR3 is made up of 13 amino acids. Germline V gene sequence: CDR1 MGHRA, CDR2 YSYEKL. The germline V and J ends were trimmed by 0 bases and 2 bases, with 5 bases remaining between them. The CDR3, as DNA: TGCGCCAGCAGCCAAGATGCACCCTACGAGCAGTACTTC. It specifies CASSQDAPYEQYF.

The chain uses TRBV9 and TRBJ2-2, with 10 bases that match TRBD2. The CDR3 is made up of 16 amino acids. Germline assignment: CDR1 SGDLS and CDR2 YYNGEE. V shed 0 bases, J shed 3 bases, and the junction held 2 bases outside the gene matches. CDR3 coding DNA: TGTGCCAGCAGCGTAGATCTAGCGGGAGACACCGGGGAGCTGTTTTTT. Translated, it gives CASSVDLAGDTGELFF.

CDR3 amino acids: CASSNTGSMNTEAFF. The CDR3 DNA reads as TGTGCCAGCAGTAATACAGGTAGCATGAACACTGAAGCTTTCTTT. The chain couples TRBV6-1 to TRBJ1-1; D may be TRBD1 (5 bases). Looked up from germline, CDR1 is MNHNS and CDR2 is SASEGT. The V and J ends lost 5 bases and 0 bases respectively, with 13 bases between them. CDR3 length equals 15 residues.

The J gene is TRBJ2-7, the V gene TRBV20-1; D is perhaps TRBD1 (5 bases). The CDR3 has 14 residues. Germline values: CDR1 DFQATT, CDR2 SNEGSKA (reference sequence). The germline V and J ends were trimmed by 5 bases and 6 bases, with 20 bases remaining between them. The CDR3 sequence: CSAGRVSIQGEQYF. The CDR3 DNA follows: TGCAGTGCTGGAAGGGTCTCCATCCAGGGCGAGCAGTACTTC.